This T cell receptor beta chain was recovered during a study of control samples from healthy donors and cancer patients. CDR1 is MDHEN, CDR2 SYDVKM, per germline. V was pared by 7 bases and J by 4 bases, with 14 bases between. The CDR3 spans 13 residues. Data came from immunoSEQ multiplex PCR; TCRdb stores just in-frame clones and leaves some out. The table shows 85,000 to 95,000 clones, with about 88% occurring only once. This chain links TRBV28 with TRBJ2-7; a weak D match, TRBD2 (5 bases). Sequencing was performed on blood. This receptor was taken from a woman in her 70s in good health. CDR3 amino acids: CASTLGRTYEQYF. For the CDR3, the DNA is TGTGCCAGCACCCTCGGGCGGACTTACGAGCAGTACTTC.